The 18 T cell receptor beta chains in this list originate from one sample, sequenced in a study of T cells after yellow fever vaccination. TCRdb redid the calling of the 5' RACE reads with MiXCR, one entry per CDR3 protein. The sample consists of about 320,000 distinct CDR3 sequences, 4% to 5.5% of them appearing once. Specimen: PBMCs, collected 15 days after the yellow fever booster vaccination. The receptors derive from a man between 18 and 29 years old who received the YFV17D yellow fever vaccine.

This clonotype has more than one count but fewer than ten. J is TRBJ2-3 and V is TRBV3-1, with D hard to call. V lost 4 bases and J lost 5, with 4 bases in between. CDR3 length equals 11 residues. In germline, CDR1 is LGHDT, CDR2 YNNKEL (reference sequence). CDR3 bases: TGTGCCAGCAGCCGGGTAGATACGCAGTATTTT. Amino acids: CASSRVDTQYF.

This clonotype was counted many times. This chain uses TRBV7-2 with TRBJ1-5; D not certain. Deletions cut 5 bases from V and 8 bases from J, with 16 bases between. This CDR3 has 14 amino acids. CDR1 SGHTA and CDR2 FQGNSA come from the germline V gene. CDR3 sequence reads: CASSPKVYEEPQHF. The CDR3 DNA is TGTGCCAGCAGCCCTAAGGTTTATGAGGAGCCCCAGCATTTT.

This clonotype was counted many times. This sequence joins TRBV3-1 and TRBJ1-2, with D unclear. The CDR3 length is 15 residues. V was trimmed by 1 base and J by 4 bases, leaving 13 bases between them. CDR1 LGHDT and CDR2 YNNKEL come from the germline V gene (reference sequence). The CDR3 region is CASSQGRAKPYGYTF. The CDR3 DNA is TGTGCCAGCAGCCAAGGGAGAGCTAAGCCCTATGGCTACACCTTC. The entire variable domain, with the rest obtained from reference TRBV3-1 and TRBJ1-2, is as follows: DTAVSQTPKYLVTQMGNDKSIKCEQNLGHDTMYWYKQDSKKFLKIMFSYNNKELIINETVPNRFSPKSPDKAHLNLHINSLELGDSAVYFCASSQGRAKPYGYTFGSGTRLTVV.

This clonotype was detected ten times or more. The genes are TRBV4-3 and TRBJ2-1; 8 nucleotides align to TRBD1. Germline-derived CDR1 and CDR2 are LGHNA and YSLEER. CDR3 length: 13 amino acids. The trim removed 4 bases at V and 7 bases at J, leaving 3 bases unmatched. This chain's CDR3 is CASSLRTGNEQFF. The CDR3 DNA reads TGCGCCAGCAGCCTGCGGACAGGGAATGAGCAGTTCTTC.

The chain links TRBV5-1 to TRBJ2-2; D tentatively reads TRBD1 or TRBD2 (5 bases each). The CDR3 is made up of 14 amino acids. CDR1 is SGHRS and CDR2 is YFSETQ in the germline V gene. The V gene lost 6 bases and the J gene lost 3 bases, with 12 bases spanning the gap. Here the CDR3 reads CASKRDLDTGELFF. DNA for the CDR3: TGCGCCAGCAAACGGGACCTGGACACCGGGGAGCTGTTTTTT.

The chain has TRBV12-3 or TRBV12-4 and TRBJ1-6; D not certain. The CDR3 is made up of 13 amino acids. The V and J ends lost 1 base and 5 bases respectively, with 3 bases between them. CDR3 bases: TGTGCCAGCAGTTTAGATGATAATTCACCCCTCCACTTT. The encoded protein is CASSLDDNSPLHF.

The chain carries TRBV19 and TRBJ1-5; D might be TRBD1 (6 bases). Germline V lookup: CDR1 LNHDA, CDR2 SQIVND (reference sequence). CDR3 length equals 16 residues. V was cut by 5 bases and J by 2 bases, with 16 bases left in between. The CDR3 bases are TGTGCCAGTAGTCGACGACAGGAGGGCGGCAATCAGCCCCAGCATTTT. This sequence encodes CASSRRQEGGNQPQHF.

The V gene is TRBV5-1, the J gene TRBJ2-4; D could derive from TRBD1 or TRBD2 (5 bases each). The V and J ends lost 4 bases and 5 bases respectively, with 16 bases between them. The CDR3 has 15 residues. Germline V gene lookup returns CDR1 SGHRS and CDR2 YFSETQ. The CDR3 spells CASSRSGTEENIQYF. Written as DNA, the CDR3 is TGCGCCAGCAGCCGGTCTGGGACGGAAGAAAACATTCAGTACTTC.

The chain combines TRBV20-1 with TRBJ1-1; weak D call: TRBD1 (5 bases). The V gene's germline CDR1 is DFQATT and CDR2 SNEGSKA (reference sequence). The CDR3 has 13 residues. The V and J ends lost 4 bases and 1 base respectively, with 10 bases between them. As DNA, the CDR3 is TGCAGTGCTACAGGGAAACGGAACACTGAAGCTTTCTTT. This translates into CSATGKRNTEAFF.

The rearrangement joins TRBV7-2 to TRBJ2-3, with unresolved D. Germline V gene data show CDR1 as SGHTA and CDR2 as FQGNSA. V shed 0 bases and J shed 1 base, with 8 bases lying between them. The CDR3 is 15 residues long. CDR3 nucleotide sequence: TGTGCCAGCAGCTTAGCCCCAGCTGGCACAGATACGCAGTATTTT. Translated, it gives CASSLAPAGTDTQYF.

This clonotype was seen at least ten times. The DNA of the CDR3 is TGTGCCATCAGTGACGCCCACTCAAGCGGCGACACCATATATTTT. It yields the protein CAISDAHSSGDTIYF. The V call is TRBV10-3, the J call TRBJ1-3; D unclear. Trimming took off 3 bases at V and 8 bases at J, with 17 bases between the two ends. Germline V gives CDR1 ENHRY, CDR2 SYGVKD. The CDR3 has 15 amino acids.

At least ten counts were recorded for this clonotype. Just one base apart from a much larger clone, this may be a read error. V is TRBV5-4 and J is TRBJ2-3; tentatively, D is TRBD2 (6 bases). Trimming stripped 3 bases from V and 4 bases from J, with 6 bases between. Germline CDR1 and CDR2: SGHNT and YYREEE (reference sequence). The CDR3 is made up of 12 amino acids. As DNA, the CDR3 is TGTGCCAGCAGCTCTAGCGCAGATACGCAGTATTTT. Translating it yields CASSSSADTQYF.

This clonotype was counted a few times. The chain couples TRBV20-1 to TRBJ2-3, with 8 bases that match TRBD2. V was pared by 7 bases and J by 2 bases, with 8 bases of the junction left unmatched. CDR1 DFQATT and CDR2 SNEGSKA come from the germline V gene (reference sequence). The CDR3 spans 14 residues. CDR3 amino acids: CSVAGGRITDTQYF. The CDR3 DNA sequence: TGCAGTGTTGCGGGGGGCCGAATCACAGATACGCAGTATTTT.

This clonotype occurred many times. The V and J genes are TRBV5-1 and TRBJ2-7; D possibly corresponds to TRBD1 (5 bases). This CDR3 region has 15 residues. V was cut by 4 bases and J by 0 bases, with 14 bases left in between. Germline loops: CDR1 SGHRS, CDR2 YFSETQ. CDR3 coding DNA: TGCGCCAGCAGCCAGGGTGTCGACAGCTCCTACGAGCAGTACTTC. Translating it yields CASSQGVDSSYEQYF. The full variable domain, its missing parts supplied by reference TRBV5-1 and TRBJ2-7, is KAGVTQTPRYLIKTRGQQVTLSCSPISGHRSVSWYQQTPGQGLQFLFEYFSETQRNKGNFPGRFSGRQFSNSRSEMNVSTLELGDSALYLCASSQGVDSSYEQYFGPGTRLTVT.

The chain recombines TRBV24-1 with TRBJ1-2, with a weak D call TRBD1 (6 bases). The germline V and J ends were trimmed by 3 bases and 5 bases, with 12 bases remaining between them. Germline V lookup: CDR1 KGHDR, CDR2 SFDVKD. The CDR3 is 14 residues long. The CDR3 nucleotides are TGTGCCACCAGTGATCCGACAGGCGGGTATGGCTACACCTTC. Its translation: CATSDPTGGYGYTF.

There are many counts of this clonotype. The chain links TRBV12-3 or TRBV12-4 to TRBJ1-2; no clear D. The CDR3 contains 15 residues. V dropped 2 bases and J dropped 4 bases, with 14 bases sitting between them. CDR3 loop: CASSLRAAGVYGYTF. In DNA form, the CDR3 reads TGTGCCAGCAGTTTAAGGGCGGCGGGCGTCTATGGCTACACCTTC.

This clonotype was seen a few times. V gene TRBV12-3 or TRBV12-4 combines with J gene TRBJ2-5; 12 positions match TRBD1. CDR3 length: 16 amino acids. After removal of 5 bases from V and 6 bases from J, the junction contained 10 bases not matched to a gene. The CDR3 sequence: CASSIRDRGRGKTQYF. Written as DNA, the CDR3 is TGTGCCAGCAGTATCCGGGACAGGGGGCGAGGAAAGACCCAGTACTTC.

This clonotype was seen many times. The rearrangement links TRBV4-3 to TRBJ2-2, with 7 bases fitting TRBD2. This CDR3 has 15 amino acids. CDR1 is LGHNA, CDR2 YSLEER, per germline. V lost 4 bases, J lost 0 bases, and 2 bases stayed unmatched. The CDR3 bases are TGCGCCAGCAGCCGCGGACTAGCGAACACCGGGGAGCTGTTTTTT. Residues: CASSRGLANTGELFF.